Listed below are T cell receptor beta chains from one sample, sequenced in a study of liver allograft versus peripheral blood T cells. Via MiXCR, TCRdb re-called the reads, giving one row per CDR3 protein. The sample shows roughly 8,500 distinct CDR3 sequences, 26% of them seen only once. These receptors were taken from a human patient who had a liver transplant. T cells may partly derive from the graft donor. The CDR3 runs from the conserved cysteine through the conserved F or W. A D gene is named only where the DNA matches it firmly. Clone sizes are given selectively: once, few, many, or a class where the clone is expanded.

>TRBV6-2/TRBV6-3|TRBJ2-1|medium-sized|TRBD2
TGTGCCAGCAGTCAGCGGACTAGCGGGGGAAATGACAATGAGCAGTTCTTC
CASSQRTSGGNDNEQFF
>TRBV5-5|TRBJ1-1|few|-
TGTGCCAGCAGCCCTGGTGGCTGGCTTAGCGGGCCCCATGAAGCTTTCTTT
CASSPGGWLSGPHEAFF
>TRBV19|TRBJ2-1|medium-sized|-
TGTGCCAGTAGTATAGGCTCCGTCCAATTCAATGAGCAGTTCTTC
CASSIGSVQFNEQFF
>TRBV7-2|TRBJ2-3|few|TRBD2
TGTGCCAGCAGTCCGGGACTAGCGGGGGGGCTGGCAGATACGCAGTATTTT
CASSPGLAGGLADTQYF
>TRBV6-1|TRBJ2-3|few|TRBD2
TGTGCCAGCAGTGATTTTGGGAGGGCCCCGGGTACGCAGTATTTT
CASSDFGRAPGTQYF
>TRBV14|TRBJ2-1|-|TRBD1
TGTGCCAGCAGCCCGGGACAGCTGAAGTTCAATGAGCAGTTCTTC
CASSPGQLKFNEQFF
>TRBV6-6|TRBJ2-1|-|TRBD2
TGTGCCAGCAGTTACTATCGGCTAGCGGGGATCTACAATGAGCAGTTCTTC
CASSYYRLAGIYNEQFF
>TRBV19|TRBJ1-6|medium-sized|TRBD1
TGTGCCAGTAGTTTCTGGGACAGGGATTCACCCCTCCACTTT
CASSFWDRDSPLHF
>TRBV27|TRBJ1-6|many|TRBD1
TGTGCCAGCAGCCGGGGACAGATTAATTCACCCCTCCACTTT
CASSRGQINSPLHF
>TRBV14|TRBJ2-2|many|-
TGTGCCAGCAGCCAAGATGTTAACCGACCCCCCCACACCGGGGAGCTGTTTTTT
CASSQDVNRPPHTGELFF
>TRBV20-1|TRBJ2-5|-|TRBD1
TGCAGTGCGACAGGGGTGGACGAGACCCAGTACTTC
CSATGVDETQYF
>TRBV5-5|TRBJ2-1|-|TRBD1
TGTGCCAGCAGCCCCTTGACAGGGACCTACAATGAGCAGTTCTTC
CASSPLTGTYNEQFF
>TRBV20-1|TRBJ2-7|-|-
TGCAGTGCCACGGACATGACTGGCTCCTACGAGCAGTACTTC
CSATDMTGSYEQYF
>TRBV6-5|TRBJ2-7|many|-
TGTGCCAGCAGTTACAGCCAGGGCTACGAGCAGTACTTC
CASSYSQGYEQYF
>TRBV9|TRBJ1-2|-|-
TGTGCCAGCAGCGTAGGGGGGTTGTTGGGATATGGCTACACCTTC
CASSVGGLLGYGYTF
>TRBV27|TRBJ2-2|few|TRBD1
TGTGCCAGCAGAAGGGCCGGGACAGGGACCTTCGGGGAGCTGTTTTTT
CASRRAGTGTFGELFF
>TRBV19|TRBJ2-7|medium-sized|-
TGTGCCAGTAGTATAGATTCGGTTGGGGAGCAGTACTTC
CASSIDSVGEQYF
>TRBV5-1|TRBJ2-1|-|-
TGCGCCAGCAGCTTGGCGCGCAACAATGAGCAGTTCTTC
CASSLARNNEQFF
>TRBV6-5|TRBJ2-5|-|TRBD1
TGTGCCAGCAGTTACTCAATGGGACAGCAAGAGACCCAGTACTTC
CASSYSMGQQETQYF
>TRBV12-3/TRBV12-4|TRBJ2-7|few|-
TGTGCCAGCAGTTTCGGGTCTGCCTCCTACGAGCAGTACTTC
CASSFGSASYEQYF
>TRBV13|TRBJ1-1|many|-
TGTGCCAGCAGCTTAGCCGGGGGGCAGACTGAAGCTTTCTTT
CASSLAGGQTEAFF
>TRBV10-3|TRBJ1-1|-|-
TGTGCCATCAGTTCCTATATGGGAGCTGAAGCTTTCTTT
CAISSYMGAEAFF
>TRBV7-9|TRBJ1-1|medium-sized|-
TGTGCCAGCAGCTCCCAGGGGAACACTGAAGCTTTCTTT
CASSSQGNTEAFF
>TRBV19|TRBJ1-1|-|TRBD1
TGTGCCAGTAGTACGGCCAGGGGGCAGGGTGAAGCTTTCTTT
CASSTARGQGEAFF
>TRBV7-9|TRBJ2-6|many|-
TGTGCCAGCAGCTGGGGCTATGCGGAGACGGGGGCCAACGTCCTGACTTTC
CASSWGYAETGANVLTF
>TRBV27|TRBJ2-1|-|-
TGTGCCAGCAGCACAGGGAGCTCCTACAATGAGCAGTTCTTC
CASSTGSSYNEQFF
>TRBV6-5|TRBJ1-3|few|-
TGTGCCAGCAATCCGACAGGACGCGGCGGAAACACCATATATTTT
CASNPTGRGGNTIYF
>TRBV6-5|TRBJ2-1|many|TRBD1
TGTGCCAGCAGTTGGGACAGGGTTACTGAGCAGTTCTTC
CASSWDRVTEQFF
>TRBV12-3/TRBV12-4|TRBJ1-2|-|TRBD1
TGTGCCAGCATCTCCGGGAGGGACAGCCCGCGCGACTACACCTTC
CASISGRDSPRDYTF
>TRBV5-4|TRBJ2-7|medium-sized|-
TGTGCCAGCAGACGGACCATCACAGGTATAACCTACGAGCAGTACTTC
CASRRTITGITYEQYF